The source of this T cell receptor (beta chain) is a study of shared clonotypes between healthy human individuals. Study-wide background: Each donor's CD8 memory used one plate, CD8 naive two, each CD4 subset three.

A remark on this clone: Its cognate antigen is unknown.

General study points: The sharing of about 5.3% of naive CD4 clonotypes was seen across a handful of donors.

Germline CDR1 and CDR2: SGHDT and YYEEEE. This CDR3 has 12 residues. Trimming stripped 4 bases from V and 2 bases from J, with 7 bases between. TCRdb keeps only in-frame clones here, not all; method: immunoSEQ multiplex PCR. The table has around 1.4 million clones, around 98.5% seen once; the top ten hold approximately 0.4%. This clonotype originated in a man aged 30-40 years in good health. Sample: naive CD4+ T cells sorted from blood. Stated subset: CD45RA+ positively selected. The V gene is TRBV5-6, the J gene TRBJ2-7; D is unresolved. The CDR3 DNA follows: TGTGCCAGCAGCGTCGGCACCTACGAGCAGTACTTC. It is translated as CASSVGTYEQYF.